These 5 T cell receptor beta chains originate from one sample sequenced in a study of blood T cells in healthy people across ages. Together with a sample-barcoded 5' primer, a J-beta primer mix was included in a second PCR lasting about 7 to 12 cycles. TCRdb independently ran MiXCR on the 5' RACE reads; one entry per CDR3 protein. This sample has hundreds of thousands of distinct CDR3 sequences, with 32% found just once. Input material: blood. The receptors here all came from a woman at least 80 years old in good health.

This clonotype was counted many times. This chain connects TRBV7-2 to TRBJ2-1; 7 bases match TRBD2. V was pared by 6 bases and J by 2 bases, with 10 bases of the junction left unmatched. This CDR3 has 16 residues. CDR1 and CDR2 from the germline V gene are SGHTA and FQGNSA. This chain's CDR3 is CASSRLSGVPYNEQFF. DNA of the CDR3: TGTGCCAGCAGTCGACTGAGCGGGGTCCCCTACAATGAGCAGTTCTTC.

At least ten counts were recorded for this clonotype. The rearrangement uses TRBV30 and TRBJ2-7; D not resolved. The CDR3 sequence is 12 residues long. Germline loops: CDR1 GTSNPN, CDR2 SVGIG (reference sequence). Trimming removed 3 bases at V and 0 bases at J, with 6 bases between. CDR3 sequence: CAWRTNSYEQYF. In nucleotides, the CDR3 is TGTGCCTGGAGGACGAACTCCTACGAGCAGTACTTC.

In its sample, this clonotype was seen many times. This chain links TRBV5-1 with TRBJ1-1; D ambiguous. The CDR3 spans 13 residues. Trimming removed 3 bases from V and 0 bases from J, with 6 bases in between. Per germline, CDR1 SGHRS and CDR2 YFSETQ. The CDR3 coding sequence is TGCGCCAGCAGCTCGACACTGAACACTGAAGCTTTCTTT. Its translation: CASSSTLNTEAFF.

J is TRBJ1-2 and V is TRBV15; D is unclear. The germline V gene encodes CDR1 LNHNV and CDR2 YYDKDF (reference sequence). CDR3 length equals 15 residues. The V gene lost 5 bases and the J gene lost 6 bases, with 19 bases spanning the gap. CDR3 protein: CATSGEKGRTDGYTF. DNA of the CDR3: TGTGCCACCAGCGGCGAAAAAGGAAGGACCGATGGCTACACCTTC.

In regard to this clonotype: This clone may be a read error of a much larger clone one base away. The chain is built from TRBV7-2 and TRBJ1-1; TRBD1 matches at 10 bases. CDR3 length equals 17 residues. In germline, CDR1 is SGHTA, CDR2 FQGNSA. The chain's CDR3 is CASSVAGTGVGRAEAFF. CDR3 in DNA: TGTGCCAGCAGCGTAGCCGGGACAGGGGTGGGACGGGCTGAAGCTTTCTTT.